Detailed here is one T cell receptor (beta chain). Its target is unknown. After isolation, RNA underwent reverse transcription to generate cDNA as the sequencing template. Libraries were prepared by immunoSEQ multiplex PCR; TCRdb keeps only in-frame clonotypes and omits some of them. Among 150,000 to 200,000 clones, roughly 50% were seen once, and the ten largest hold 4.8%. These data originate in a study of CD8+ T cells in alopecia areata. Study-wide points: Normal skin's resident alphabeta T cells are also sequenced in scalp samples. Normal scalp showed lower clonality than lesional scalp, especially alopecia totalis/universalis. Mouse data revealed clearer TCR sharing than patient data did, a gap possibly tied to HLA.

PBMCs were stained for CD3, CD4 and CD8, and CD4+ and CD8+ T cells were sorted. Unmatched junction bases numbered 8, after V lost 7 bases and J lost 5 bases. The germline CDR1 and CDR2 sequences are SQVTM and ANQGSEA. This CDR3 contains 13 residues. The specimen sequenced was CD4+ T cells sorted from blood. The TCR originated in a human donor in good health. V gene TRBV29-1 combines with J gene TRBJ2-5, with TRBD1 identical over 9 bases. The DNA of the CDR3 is TGCAGCGCCTTGGGACAGGGATTGGAGACCCAGTACTTC. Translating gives CSALGQGLETQYF. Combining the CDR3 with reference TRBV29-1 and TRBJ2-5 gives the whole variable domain SAVISQKPSRDICQRGTSLTIQCQVDSQVTMMFWYRQQPGQSLTLIATANQGSEATYESGFVIDKFPISRPNLTFSTLTVSNMSPEDSSIYLCSALGQGLETQYFGPGTRLLVL.